The present entry profiles one TCR beta chain with its context. Antigen: not known. As to treatment: about 20 received Ad26.COV2.S at low or high dose, single or two shots; several received placebo; per-sample allocation not given. At day 63 after the first vaccine or placebo injection, samples were drawn. Donation was by an adult aged 18-55 years who was in Boston. This record comes from a study of Ad26.COV2.S vaccination and SARS-CoV-2 variants. As for the study in general: It was the COV1001 Ad26.COV2.S trial arm that included the donor. Study observations and caveats: Measurements of TCR breadth and depth may have given underestimates of the total T cell responses.

J gave up 3 bases and V 3 bases, and 3 bases lay outside the gene matches. There are 14 residues in the CDR3. Germline V gene data show CDR1 as SGHRS and CDR2 as YFSETQ. Method: immunoSEQ multiplex PCR; TCRdb's copy keeps in-frame clones and lacks some. This sample carries about 420,000 clones, 85% to 90% of them seen once, and the ten largest clones take less than 4.5%. The material sequenced was peripheral blood, taken in a trial of Ad26.COV2.S vaccine versus placebo. This clonotype was sampled from a person aged 18-65 years who received the Ad26.COV2.S COVID-19 vaccine or a placebo. V is TRBV5-1 and J is TRBJ1-2; 9 bases fit TRBD1. The CDR3 loop reads CASSSTGGDYGYTF. CDR3 nucleotides: TGCGCCAGCAGCTCAACAGGGGGCGACTATGGCTACACCTTC. Drawing the rest from reference TRBV5-1 and TRBJ1-2, the complete variable domain is KAGVTQTPRYLIKTRGQQVTLSCSPISGHRSVSWYQQTPGQGLQFLFEYFSETQRNKGNFPGRFSGRQFSNSRSEMNVSTLELGDSALYLCASSSTGGDYGYTFGSGTRLTVV.